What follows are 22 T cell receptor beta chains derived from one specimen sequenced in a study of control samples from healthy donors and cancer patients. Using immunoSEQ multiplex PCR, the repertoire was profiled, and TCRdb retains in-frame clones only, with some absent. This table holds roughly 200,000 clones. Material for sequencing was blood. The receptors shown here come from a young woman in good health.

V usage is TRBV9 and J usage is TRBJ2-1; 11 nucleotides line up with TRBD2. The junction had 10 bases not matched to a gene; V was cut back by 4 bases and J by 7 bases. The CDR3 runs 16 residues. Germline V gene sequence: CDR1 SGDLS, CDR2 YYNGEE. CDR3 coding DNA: TGTGCCAGCAGCACCCAGATAGCGGGGGGGCGTAATGAGCAGTTCTTC. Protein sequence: CASSTQIAGGRNEQFF.

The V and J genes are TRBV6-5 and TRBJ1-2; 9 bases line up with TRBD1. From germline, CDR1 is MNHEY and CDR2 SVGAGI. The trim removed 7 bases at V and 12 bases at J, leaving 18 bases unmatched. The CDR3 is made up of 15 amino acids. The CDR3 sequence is CASTMTLRTGEEHTF. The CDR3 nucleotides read TGTGCCAGCACCATGACCCTCAGGACAGGGGAGGAGCACACCTTC.

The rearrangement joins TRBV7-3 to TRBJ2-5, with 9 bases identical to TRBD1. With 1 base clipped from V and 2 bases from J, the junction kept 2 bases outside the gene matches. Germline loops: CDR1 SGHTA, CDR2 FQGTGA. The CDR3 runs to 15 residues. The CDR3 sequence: CASSLKGQGQETQYF. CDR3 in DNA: TGTGCCAGCAGCTTAAAGGGACAGGGACAAGAGACCCAGTACTTC. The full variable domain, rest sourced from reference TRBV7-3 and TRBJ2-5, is GAGVSQTPSNKVTEKGKYVELRCDPISGHTALYWYRQSLGQGPEFLIYFQGTGAADDSGLPNDRFFAVRPEGSVSTLKIQRTERGDSAVYLCASSLKGQGQETQYFGPGTRLLVL.

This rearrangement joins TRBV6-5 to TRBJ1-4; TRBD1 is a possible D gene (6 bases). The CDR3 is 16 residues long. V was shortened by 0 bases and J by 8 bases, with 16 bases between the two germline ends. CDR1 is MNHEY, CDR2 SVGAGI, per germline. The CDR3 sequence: CASSYSWGAGREKLFF. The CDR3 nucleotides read TGTGCCAGCAGTTACTCTTGGGGGGCAGGACGGGAAAAACTGTTTTTT.

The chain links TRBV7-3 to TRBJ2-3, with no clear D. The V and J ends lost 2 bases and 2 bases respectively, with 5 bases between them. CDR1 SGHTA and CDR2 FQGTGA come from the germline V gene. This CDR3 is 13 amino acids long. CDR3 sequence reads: CASSLSYTDTQYF. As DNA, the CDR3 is TGTGCCAGCAGCTTATCATACACAGATACGCAGTATTTT.

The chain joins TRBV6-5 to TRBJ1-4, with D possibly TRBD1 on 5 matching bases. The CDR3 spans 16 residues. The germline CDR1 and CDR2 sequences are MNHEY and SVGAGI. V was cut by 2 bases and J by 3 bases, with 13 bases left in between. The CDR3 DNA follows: TGTGCCAGCAGTTACAGAAGCAGGGTTTCTAATGAAAAACTGTTTTTT. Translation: CASSYRSRVSNEKLFF.

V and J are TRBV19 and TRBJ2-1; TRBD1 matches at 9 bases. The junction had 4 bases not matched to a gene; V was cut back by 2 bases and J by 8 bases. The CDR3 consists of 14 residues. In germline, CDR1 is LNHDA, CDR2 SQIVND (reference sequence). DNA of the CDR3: TGTGCCAGTAGTATATGGGACAGGGTGCATGAGCAGTTCTTC. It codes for CASSIWDRVHEQFF.

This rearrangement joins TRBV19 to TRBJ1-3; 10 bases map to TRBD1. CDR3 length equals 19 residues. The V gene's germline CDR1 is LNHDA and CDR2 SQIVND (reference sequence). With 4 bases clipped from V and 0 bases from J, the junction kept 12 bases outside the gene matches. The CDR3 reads CASSTLPGQGRISGNTIYF. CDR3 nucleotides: TGTGCCAGTAGTACGCTACCGGGACAGGGGAGGATCTCTGGAAACACCATATATTTT.

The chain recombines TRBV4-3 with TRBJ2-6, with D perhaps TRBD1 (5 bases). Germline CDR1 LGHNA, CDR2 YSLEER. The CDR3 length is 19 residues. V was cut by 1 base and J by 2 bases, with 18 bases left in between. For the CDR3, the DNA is TGCGCCAGCAGCCAAGCGGCGGCAGGGTTAGCAACTGGGGCCAACGTCCTGACTTTC. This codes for CASSQAAAGLATGANVLTF.

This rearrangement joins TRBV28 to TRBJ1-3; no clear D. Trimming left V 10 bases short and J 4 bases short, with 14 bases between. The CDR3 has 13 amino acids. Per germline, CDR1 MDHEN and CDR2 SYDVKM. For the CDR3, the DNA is TGTGCCACCTGCGAGGTAGCCGGAAACACCATATATTTT. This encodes CATCEVAGNTIYF.

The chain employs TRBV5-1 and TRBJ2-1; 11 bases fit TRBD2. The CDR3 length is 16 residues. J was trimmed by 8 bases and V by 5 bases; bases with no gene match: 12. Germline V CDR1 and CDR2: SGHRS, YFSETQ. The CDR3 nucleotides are TGCGCCAGCAGTCCCGGGACTAGCGGTTTCCTCGATGAGCAGTTCTTC. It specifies CASSPGTSGFLDEQFF. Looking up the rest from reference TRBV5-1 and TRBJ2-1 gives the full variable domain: KAGVTQTPRYLIKTRGQQVTLSCSPISGHRSVSWYQQTPGQGLQFLFEYFSETQRNKGNFPGRFSGRQFSNSRSEMNVSTLELGDSALYLCASSPGTSGFLDEQFFGPGTRLTVL.

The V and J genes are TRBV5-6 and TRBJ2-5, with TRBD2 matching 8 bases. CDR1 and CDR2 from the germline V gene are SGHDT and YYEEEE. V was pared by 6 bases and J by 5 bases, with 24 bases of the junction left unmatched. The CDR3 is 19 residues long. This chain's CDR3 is CASKVAYRAGVQRGETQYF. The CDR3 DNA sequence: TGTGCCAGCAAGGTGGCTTACAGAGCCGGGGTCCAGCGGGGGGAGACCCAGTACTTC. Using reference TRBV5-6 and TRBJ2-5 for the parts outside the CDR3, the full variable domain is DAGVTQSPTHLIKTRGQQVTLRCSPKSGHDTVSWYQQALGQGPQFIFQYYEEEERQRGNFPDRFSGHQFPNYSSELNVNALLLGDSALYLCASKVAYRAGVQRGETQYFGPGTRLLVL.

The CDR3 sequence is CASSDSYGYTF. CDR3 nucleotide sequence: TGTGCCAGTAGTGATAGCTATGGCTACACCTTC. This chain joins TRBV19 and TRBJ1-2; D gene ambiguous. Per germline, CDR1 LNHDA and CDR2 SQIVND (reference sequence). This CDR3 has 11 residues. The ends were cut back, 5 bases at V and 4 bases at J, with 5 bases in the middle.

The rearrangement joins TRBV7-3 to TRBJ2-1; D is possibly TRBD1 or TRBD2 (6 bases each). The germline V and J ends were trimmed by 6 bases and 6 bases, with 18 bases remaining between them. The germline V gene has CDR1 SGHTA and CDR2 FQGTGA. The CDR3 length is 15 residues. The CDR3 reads CASSKGPGDFNEQFF. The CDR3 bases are TGTGCCAGCAGTAAGGGGCCAGGGGACTTCAATGAGCAGTTCTTC.

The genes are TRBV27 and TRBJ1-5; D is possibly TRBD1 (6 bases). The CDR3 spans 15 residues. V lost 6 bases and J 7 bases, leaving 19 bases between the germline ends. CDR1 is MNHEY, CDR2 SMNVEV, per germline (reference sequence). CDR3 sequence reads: CASSPGWGLGQPQHF. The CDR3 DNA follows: TGTGCCAGCAGCCCAGGATGGGGGCTTGGGCAGCCCCAGCATTTT.

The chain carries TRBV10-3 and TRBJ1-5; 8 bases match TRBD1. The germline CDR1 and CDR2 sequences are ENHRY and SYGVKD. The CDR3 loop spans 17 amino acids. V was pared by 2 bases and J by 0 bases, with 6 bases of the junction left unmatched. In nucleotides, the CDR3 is TGTGCCATCAGTGAGACAGGGGGGGGTACTAGCAATCAGCCCCAGCATTTT. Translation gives CAISETGGGTSNQPQHF.

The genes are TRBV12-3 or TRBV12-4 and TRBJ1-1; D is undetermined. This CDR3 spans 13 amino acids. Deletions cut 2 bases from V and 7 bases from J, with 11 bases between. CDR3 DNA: TGTGCCAGCAGTTTATCAGCAGTAGATGAAGCTTTCTTT. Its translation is CASSLSAVDEAFF.

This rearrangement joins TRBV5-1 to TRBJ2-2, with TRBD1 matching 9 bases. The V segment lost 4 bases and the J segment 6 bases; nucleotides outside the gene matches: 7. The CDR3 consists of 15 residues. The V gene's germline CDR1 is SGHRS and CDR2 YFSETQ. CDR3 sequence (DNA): TGCGCCAGCAGCGACCCGGGACAGGGCGCCGGGGAGCTGTTTTTT. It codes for CASSDPGQGAGELFF. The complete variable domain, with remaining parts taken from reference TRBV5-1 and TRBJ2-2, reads KAGVTQTPRYLIKTRGQQVTLSCSPISGHRSVSWYQQTPGQGLQFLFEYFSETQRNKGNFPGRFSGRQFSNSRSEMNVSTLELGDSALYLCASSDPGQGAGELFFGEGSRLTVL.

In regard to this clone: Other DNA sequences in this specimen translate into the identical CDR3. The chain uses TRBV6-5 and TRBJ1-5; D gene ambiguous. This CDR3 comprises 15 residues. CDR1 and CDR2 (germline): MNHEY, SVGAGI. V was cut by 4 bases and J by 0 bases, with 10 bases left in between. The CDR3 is CASSSGVYSNQPQHF. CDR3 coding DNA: TGTGCCAGCAGTTCAGGAGTCTATAGCAATCAGCCCCAGCATTTT.

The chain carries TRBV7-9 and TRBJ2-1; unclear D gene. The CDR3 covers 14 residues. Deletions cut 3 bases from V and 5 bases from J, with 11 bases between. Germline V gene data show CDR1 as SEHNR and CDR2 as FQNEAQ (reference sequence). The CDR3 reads CASSLGYRDNEQFF. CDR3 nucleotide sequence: TGTGCCAGCAGCTTGGGGTATAGAGACAATGAGCAGTTCTTC.

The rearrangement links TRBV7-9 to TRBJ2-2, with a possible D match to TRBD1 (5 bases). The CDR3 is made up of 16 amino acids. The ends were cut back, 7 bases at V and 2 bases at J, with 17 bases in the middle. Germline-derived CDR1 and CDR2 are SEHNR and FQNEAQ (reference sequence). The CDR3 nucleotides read TGTGCCAGCACCCTAAACGGGCAGGGAAACACCGGGGAGCTGTTTTTT. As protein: CASTLNGQGNTGELFF.

CDR3 amino acids: CASSATGTGAYEQYF. The CDR3 DNA reads TGTGCCAGCAGCGCAACCGGGACAGGGGCGTACGAGCAGTACTTC. The gene calls are TRBV5-5 and TRBJ2-7; 10 positions match TRBD1. The V segment lost 4 bases and the J segment 4 bases; nucleotides outside the gene matches: 8. Looked up from germline, CDR1 is SGHKS and CDR2 is YYEKEE (reference sequence). The CDR3 loop spans 15 amino acids.